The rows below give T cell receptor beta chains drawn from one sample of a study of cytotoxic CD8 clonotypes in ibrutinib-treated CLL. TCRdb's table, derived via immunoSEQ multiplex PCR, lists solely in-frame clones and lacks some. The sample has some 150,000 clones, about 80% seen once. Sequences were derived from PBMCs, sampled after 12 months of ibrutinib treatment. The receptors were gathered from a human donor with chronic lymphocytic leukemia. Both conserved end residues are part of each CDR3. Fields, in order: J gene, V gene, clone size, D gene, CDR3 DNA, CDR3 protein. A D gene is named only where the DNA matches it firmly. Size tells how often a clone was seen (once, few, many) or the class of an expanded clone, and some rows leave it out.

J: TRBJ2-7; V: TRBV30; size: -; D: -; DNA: TGTGCCTGGAGTGTACCAGGGCGAGGCTACGAGCAGTACTTC; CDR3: CAWSVPGRGYEQYF
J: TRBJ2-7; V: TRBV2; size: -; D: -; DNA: TGTGCCAGCAGTTCCGGCAGATACTACGAGCAGTACTTC; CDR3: CASSSGRYYEQYF
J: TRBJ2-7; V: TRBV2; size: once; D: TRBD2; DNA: TGTGCCAGCAGGGGACTAGCGGGATACGAGCAGTACTTC; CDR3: CASRGLAGYEQYF
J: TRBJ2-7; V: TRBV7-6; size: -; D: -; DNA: TGTGCCAGCAGCCCCCCAATAGGACTTGGGGACTACGAGCAGTACTTC; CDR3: CASSPPIGLGDYEQYF
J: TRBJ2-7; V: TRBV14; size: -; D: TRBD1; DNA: TGTGCCAGCAGCCCGAGACAGGGGGCCAACGAGCAGTACTTC; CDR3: CASSPRQGANEQYF
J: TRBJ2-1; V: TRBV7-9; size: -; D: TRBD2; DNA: TGTGCCAGCAGCTATCCTTTAGCGGGATACTCTACAGATGAGCAGTTCTTC; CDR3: CASSYPLAGYSTDEQFF
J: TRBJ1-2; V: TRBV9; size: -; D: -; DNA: TGTGCCAGCAGCGTAGCTCCGAAAGTTCCCGACGGGAACTATGGCTACACCTTC; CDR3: CASSVAPKVPDGNYGYTF
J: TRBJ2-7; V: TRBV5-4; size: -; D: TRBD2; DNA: TGTGCCAGCAGCTTGCCGGGAGGTTCCGACGAGCAGTACTTC; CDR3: CASSLPGGSDEQYF
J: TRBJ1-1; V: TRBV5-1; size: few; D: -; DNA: TGCGCCAGCAGCCTCCGGACAGCTGCCGATGAAGCTTTCTTT; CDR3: CASSLRTAADEAFF
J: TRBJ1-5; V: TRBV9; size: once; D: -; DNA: TGTGCCAGCAGCCTAGACAGCAATCAGCCCCAGCATTTT; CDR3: CASSLDSNQPQHF
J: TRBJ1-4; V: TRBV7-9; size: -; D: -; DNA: TGTGCCAGCAGCAAATTCGGGGGGACTAATGAAAAACTGTTTTTT; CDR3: CASSKFGGTNEKLFF
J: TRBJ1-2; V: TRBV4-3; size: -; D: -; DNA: TGCGCCAGCAGCCTGACGAGGGCAGGAGATAACTATGGCTACACCTTC; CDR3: CASSLTRAGDNYGYTF
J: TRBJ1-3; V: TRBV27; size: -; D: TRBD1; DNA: TGTGCCAGCAGTTCATCCTGGACAGGGGAGGTCCCTGGAAACACCATATATTTT; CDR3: CASSSSWTGEVPGNTIYF
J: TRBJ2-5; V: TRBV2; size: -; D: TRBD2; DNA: TGTGCCGTACGGACTAGCGCCCCCTCGGAGACCCAGTACTTC; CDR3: CAVRTSAPSETQYF
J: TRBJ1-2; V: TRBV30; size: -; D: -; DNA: TGTGCCTGGAGTCCGGCAGGGTATGGCTACACCTTC; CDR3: CAWSPAGYGYTF
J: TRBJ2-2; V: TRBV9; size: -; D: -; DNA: TGTGCCAGCAGCGTAGGTCTTACGAACACCGGGGAGCTGTTTTTT; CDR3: CASSVGLTNTGELFF
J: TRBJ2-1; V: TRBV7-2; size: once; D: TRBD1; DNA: TGTGCCAGCAGCTTAGCTTCGACAGGGGAGCAGTTCTTC; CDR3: CASSLASTGEQFF
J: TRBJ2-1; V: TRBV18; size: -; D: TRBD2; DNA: TGTGCCAGCTCACCAGATTTCAGCGGGAGTACTAATGAGCAGTTCTTC; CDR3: CASSPDFSGSTNEQFF
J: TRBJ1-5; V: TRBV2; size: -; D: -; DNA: TGTGCCAGCAGCGCGGAGGACCAGCCCCAGCATTTT; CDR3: CASSAEDQPQHF
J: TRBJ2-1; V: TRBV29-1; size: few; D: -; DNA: TGCAGCGTTGTAGGCCTAAAGCTAGTGGGCAATGAGCAGTTCTTC; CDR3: CSVVGLKLVGNEQFF
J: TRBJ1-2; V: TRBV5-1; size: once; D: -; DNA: TGCGCCAGCAGCTTGGCTCCGGGGGCGGACTATGGCTACACCTTC; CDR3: CASSLAPGADYGYTF
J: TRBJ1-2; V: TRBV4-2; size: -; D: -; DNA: TGTGCCAGCAGCCAAGATCTAAATTTCTATGGCTACACCTTC; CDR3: CASSQDLNFYGYTF
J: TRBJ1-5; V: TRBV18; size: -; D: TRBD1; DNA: TGTGCCAGCTCAGCTAGACCGGGACAGGGAGATCAGCCCCAGCATTTT; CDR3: CASSARPGQGDQPQHF
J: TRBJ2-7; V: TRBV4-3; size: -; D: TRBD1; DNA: TGCGCCAGCAGCCGGTCGACGGGACAGGGGTTCTACGAGCAGTACTTC; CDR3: CASSRSTGQGFYEQYF
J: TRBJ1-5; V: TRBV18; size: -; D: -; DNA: TGTGCCAGCTCAACAGAGCAGTGGAGCAATCAGCCCCAGCATTTT; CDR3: CASSTEQWSNQPQHF
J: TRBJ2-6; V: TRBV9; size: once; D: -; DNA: TGTGCCAGCAGCGTGTACTCTGGGGCCAACGTCCTGACTTTC; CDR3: CASSVYSGANVLTF
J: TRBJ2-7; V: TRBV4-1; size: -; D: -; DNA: TGCGCCAGCAGCCAAGAGTGGGCAGGAGTCTACGAGCAGTACTTC; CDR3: CASSQEWAGVYEQYF
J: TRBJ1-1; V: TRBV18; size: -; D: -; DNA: TGTGCCAGCTCACCCCTAAGGGAGAACACTGAAGCTTTCTTT; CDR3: CASSPLRENTEAFF
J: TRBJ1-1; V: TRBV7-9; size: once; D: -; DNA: TGTGCCAGCAGCTCAACTGGGAGTGTGGGGGGAGATGAAGCTTTCTTT; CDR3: CASSSTGSVGGDEAFF
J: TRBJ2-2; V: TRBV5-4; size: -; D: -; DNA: TGTGCCAGCACAGTGCAGGGAAGGTGGACCGGGGAGCTGTTTTTT; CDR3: CASTVQGRWTGELFF
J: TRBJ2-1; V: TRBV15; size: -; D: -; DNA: TGTGCCACCAGCAGAGATCTCACTGGGACCTACAATGAGCAGTTCTTC; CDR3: CATSRDLTGTYNEQFF
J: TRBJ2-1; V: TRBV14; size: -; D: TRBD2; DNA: TGTGCCAGCAGCCAACCCCCGGGTAGCGGGACGGTTAATGAGCAGTTCTTC; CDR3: CASSQPPGSGTVNEQFF
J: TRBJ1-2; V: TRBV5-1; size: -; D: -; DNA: TGCGCCAGCAGCCTTCAATCAACATGGGAGAATGGCTACACCTTC; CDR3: CASSLQSTWENGYTF
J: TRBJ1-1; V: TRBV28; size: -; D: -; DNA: TGTGCCAGCAGTTTAATCTTAGGGAACACTGAAGCTTTCTTT; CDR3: CASSLILGNTEAFF
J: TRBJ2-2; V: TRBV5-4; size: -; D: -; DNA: TGTGCCAGCAGCTTGGCTGTGAGCGGCGGGGAGCTGTTTTTT; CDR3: CASSLAVSGGELFF
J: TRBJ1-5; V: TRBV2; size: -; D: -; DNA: TGTGCCAGCAGTGAAGCGTATAGCAATCAGCCCCAGCATTTT; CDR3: CASSEAYSNQPQHF
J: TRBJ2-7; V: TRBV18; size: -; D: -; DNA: TGTGCCAGCTCACCACGGACAGGACTATTCTACGAGCAGTACTTC; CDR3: CASSPRTGLFYEQYF
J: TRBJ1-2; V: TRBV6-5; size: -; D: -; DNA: TGTGCCAGCAGTCCGAGGGACTTGATTTACTATGGCTACACCTTC; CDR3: CASSPRDLIYYGYTF
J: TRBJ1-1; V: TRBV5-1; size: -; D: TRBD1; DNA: TGCGCCAGCAGCCTAAGGACAGGGGCGCTTGAAGCTTTCTTT; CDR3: CASSLRTGALEAFF
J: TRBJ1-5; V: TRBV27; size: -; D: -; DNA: TGTGCCAGCAGTTTATTTTGGACAGAACGATTCAATCAGCCCCAGCATTTT; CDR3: CASSLFWTERFNQPQHF
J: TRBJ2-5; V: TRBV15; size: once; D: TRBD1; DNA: TGTGCCACCAGCAGCCCTAGACAGGGGGCGGAGACCCAGTACTTC; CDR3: CATSSPRQGAETQYF
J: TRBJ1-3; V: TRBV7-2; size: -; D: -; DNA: TGTGCCAGCAGCTTAGGGGCTTTAGGAAACACCATATATTTT; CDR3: CASSLGALGNTIYF
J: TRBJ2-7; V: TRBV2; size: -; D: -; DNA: TGTGCCAGCAGGAATAGGGTGTACGAGCAGTACTTC; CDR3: CASRNRVYEQYF
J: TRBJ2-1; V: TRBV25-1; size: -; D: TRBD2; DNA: TGTGCCAGCAAAGGGGACTATCAATACAATGAGCAGTTCTTC; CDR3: CASKGDYQYNEQFF
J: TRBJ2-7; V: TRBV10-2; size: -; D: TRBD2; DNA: TGCGCAGTTAGCCCTGGCGGGAGAGTCTACGAGCAGTACTTC; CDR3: CAVSPGGRVYEQYF
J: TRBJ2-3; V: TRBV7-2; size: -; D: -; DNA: TGTGCCAGCAGCCCAGCGGGCCCCCCAGATACGCAGTATTTT; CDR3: CASSPAGPPDTQYF
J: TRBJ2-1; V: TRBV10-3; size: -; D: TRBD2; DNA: TGTGCCATCAGTGGAAGACTAGCGGGAGGGTCCTACAATGAGCAGTTCTTC; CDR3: CAISGRLAGGSYNEQFF